The clone carrying this T cell receptor (beta chain) was seen only a few times. The data are from a study of CD8 T cells in ankylosing spondylitis. Germline values: CDR1 SGDLS, CDR2 YYNGEE. The CDR3 totals 17 residues. Germline trimming cut 4 bases from V and 4 bases from J; bases unmatched to any gene: 12. TCRdb itself ran the 5' RACE reads through MiXCR, one entry per CDR3 protein. Of about 110,000 distinct CDR3 sequences listed, 24% are singletons. Source material: synovial fluid, either unsorted or a sorted T cell fraction (not recorded which). This chain uses TRBV9 with TRBJ2-1; TRBD2 matches 9 bases. This sequence was found in a male donor with ankylosing spondylitis. CDR3 protein: CASSLSVPAGGYNEQFF. CDR3 sequence (DNA): TGTGCCAGCAGCCTCAGCGTCCCAGCGGGAGGATACAATGAGCAGTTCTTC.